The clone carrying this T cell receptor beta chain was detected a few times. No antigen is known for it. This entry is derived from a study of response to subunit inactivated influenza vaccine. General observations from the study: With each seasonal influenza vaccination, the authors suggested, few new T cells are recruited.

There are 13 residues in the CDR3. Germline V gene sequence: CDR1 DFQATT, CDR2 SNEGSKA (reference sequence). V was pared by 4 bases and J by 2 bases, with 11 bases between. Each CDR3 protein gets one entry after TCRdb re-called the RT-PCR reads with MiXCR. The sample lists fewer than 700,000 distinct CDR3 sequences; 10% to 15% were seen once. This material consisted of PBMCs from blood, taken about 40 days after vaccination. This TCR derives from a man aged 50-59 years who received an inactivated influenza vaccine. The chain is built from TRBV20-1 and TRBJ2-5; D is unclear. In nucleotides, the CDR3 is TGCAGTGCTAACGAAGGGCCGCAAGAGACCCAGTACTTC. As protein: CSANEGPQETQYF.